The TCR beta chain described here comes from a study of control samples from healthy donors and cancer patients. CDR1 and CDR2 (germline): SGHRS, YFSETQ. The CDR3 is 14 residues long. V was trimmed by 4 bases and J by 4 bases, leaving 14 bases between them. Data came from immunoSEQ multiplex PCR; TCRdb stores just in-frame clones and leaves some out. The sample consists of 390,000 or so clones, 80% to 95% of them appearing once. The sequenced sample was PBMCs. This sequence was found in a man aged 40-49 years with head and neck cancer. The genes are TRBV5-1 and TRBJ2-5, with D tentatively TRBD1 or TRBD2 (5 bases each). CDR3 nucleotide sequence: TGCGCCAGCAGCCCGGCGGGCAGGGTAGAGACCCAGTACTTC. It encodes CASSPAGRVETQYF.